This is a list of T cell receptor beta chains from one sample in a study of cytomegalovirus exposure and HLA in healthy donors. The protocol was immunoSEQ multiplex PCR, while the TCRdb copy is restricted to in-frame clones and leaves out a portion. The table has under 200,000 clones, around 82% seen once; the top ten hold under 7.5%. Sequenced: PBMCs. These TCRs come from a middle-aged man in good health and CMV-seronegative. The CDR3 runs from the conserved cysteine through the conserved F or W. A D gene is named only where the DNA matches it firmly. Some rows have no size entry. The others give once, few or many, or a class for an expanded clone.

J | D | size | V | DNA | CDR3
TRBJ1-2 | TRBD1 | - | TRBV4-3 | TGCGCCAGCAGCCAAGATACAGGGGGCTCCTATGGCTACACCTTC | CASSQDTGGSYGYTF
TRBJ2-7 | TRBD1 | - | TRBV5-5 | TGTGCCAGCAGCTTGGGACAGGGGGCCCTCTACGAGCAGTACTTC | CASSLGQGALYEQYF
TRBJ1-5 | - | - | TRBV6-6 | TGTGCCAGCACTCGACAGAAATATAGCAATCAGCCCCAGCATTTT | CASTRQKYSNQPQHF
TRBJ1-1 | - | - | TRBV6-1 | TGTGCCACTAGGACCCTAGGACAGAACACTGAAGCTTTCTTT | CATRTLGQNTEAFF
TRBJ2-5 | TRBD2 | - | TRBV12-5 | TGTGCTAGTGGCCAAGGACTAGACCTCCAAGAGACCCAGTACTTC | CASGQGLDLQETQYF
TRBJ1-2 | - | - | TRBV7-2 | TGTGCCAGCCGCCAGGGGCGGGTCTATGGCTACACCTTC | CASRQGRVYGYTF
TRBJ2-2 | TRBD1 | - | TRBV30 | TGTGCCTGGGACAGGGCGACCGGGGAGCTGTTTTTT | CAWDRATGELFF
TRBJ1-1 | - | once | TRBV30 | TGTGCCTGGACCCCCTCGATCTGGGGGGGGGCTTTCTTT | CAWTPSIWGGAFF
TRBJ1-2 | - | - | TRBV27 | TGTGCCAGCAGTTTATCGAGGCAGACGTATGGCTACACCTTC | CASSLSRQTYGYTF
TRBJ2-3 | TRBD2 | - | TRBV2 | TGTGCCAGCAACGGGGGGTGGGCAGATACGCAGTATTTT | CASNGGWADTQYF
TRBJ1-5 | - | few | TRBV19 | TGTGCCAGTAGTACTCAACCAGGGTTCGGCCAGCCCCAGCATTTT | CASSTQPGFGQPQHF
TRBJ1-1 | - | - | TRBV11-1 | TGTGCCAGCAGCCCTGGGAGGGACACTGAAGCTTTCTTT | CASSPGRDTEAFF
TRBJ1-2 | - | - | TRBV27 | TGTGCCAGCAGTTTATACCCAGGTCAGGTAGCTAACTATGGCTACACCTTC | CASSLYPGQVANYGYTF
TRBJ1-2 | - | - | TRBV12-5 | TGTGCTAGTGGTCCGGACAGCTATGGCTACACCTTC | CASGPDSYGYTF
TRBJ2-7 | TRBD1 | few | TRBV23-1 | TGCGCCAGCAGTCAATCGGGGACAGGGGTGGAATCCGGCGAGCAGTACTTC | CASSQSGTGVESGEQYF
TRBJ2-1 | TRBD2 | - | TRBV27 | TGTGCCAGCACCCTCATTAGCGGGACCGGATCAAGCTCCTACAATGAGCAGTTCTTC | CASTLISGTGSSSYNEQFF
TRBJ1-4 | - | - | TRBV5-6 | TGTGCCAGCAGCTTCGGGGACATCCGGGGAAAACTGTTTTTT | CASSFGDIRGKLFF
TRBJ2-7 | TRBD1 | - | TRBV6-6 | TGTGCCAGCAGTTCCCTTAGACAGGGGCCTCCCTACGAGCAGTACTTC | CASSSLRQGPPYEQYF
TRBJ1-4 | - | - | TRBV11-2 | TGTGCCAGCAGCCCCCTCCGACAGGTGGAAAAACTGTTTTTT | CASSPLRQVEKLFF
TRBJ2-2 | - | few | TRBV5-8 | TGTGCCAGCAGCTCTGTACGGGTTTTAGGGGAGCTGTTTTTT | CASSSVRVLGELFF
TRBJ2-7 | - | - | TRBV6-5 | TGTGCCAGCACCAGGGGGGCCCTAGGAGTCTACGAGCAGTACTTC | CASTRGALGVYEQYF
TRBJ2-7 | TRBD1 | - | TRBV30 | TGTGCCTGGAGCCCGGGACAGGGGGTGTACGAGCAGTACTTC | CAWSPGQGVYEQYF
TRBJ1-4 | - | - | TRBV11-3 | TGTGCCAGCAGCTCAGGAGGTGCAGGGGCGAGAAAACTGTTTTTT | CASSSGGAGARKLFF
TRBJ2-3 | - | - | TRBV7-2 | TGTGCCAGCAGCTTACTTGGTTTAGGAGGAGATACGCAGTATTTT | CASSLLGLGGDTQYF
TRBJ2-1 | - | - | TRBV9 | TGTGCCAGCAGCGTAGAGGCGGTGATCTACAATGAGCAGTTCTTC | CASSVEAVIYNEQFF
TRBJ1-6 | - | few | TRBV5-1 | TGCGCCAGCAGCATGAGAGGTTCACCCCTCCACTTT | CASSMRGSPLHF
TRBJ2-7 | - | - | TRBV10-3 | TGTGCCATCAGAGAATCGCTAGCGCTCGAGCAGTACTTC | CAIRESLALEQYF
TRBJ2-2 | - | - | TRBV15 | TGTGCCACCAGCAGAGGAGGGAGCACCGGGGAGCTGTTTTTT | CATSRGGSTGELFF
TRBJ2-7 | TRBD2 | - | TRBV4-3 | TGCGCCAGCAGCCACCTCGGGACTAGCGGGGACTATTGCTACGAGCAGTACTTC | CASSHLGTSGDYCYEQYF
TRBJ2-7 | - | - | TRBV5-4 | TGTGCCAGCAGCTTGGCGGACGGGACCTACGAGCAGTACTTC | CASSLADGTYEQYF
TRBJ2-3 | - | once | TRBV29-1 | TGCAGCGTGGGGTCTGGGACTAGCACAGATACGCAGTATTTT | CSVGSGTSTDTQYF
TRBJ2-3 | TRBD2 | once | TRBV6-5 | TGTGCCAGCAGTAAGACTAGCGGGGGGGGTTTAGGGCAGTATTTT | CASSKTSGGGLGQYF
TRBJ2-5 | - | - | TRBV9 | TGTGCCAGCAGCGTAGGTAGCGGACTAGAGACCCAGTACTTC | CASSVGSGLETQYF
TRBJ1-1 | TRBD1 | - | TRBV5-6 | TGTGCCAGCAGCTGGGACAGGAGACTCACTGAAGCTTTCTTT | CASSWDRRLTEAFF
TRBJ1-5 | TRBD1 | - | TRBV7-8 | TGTGCCAGCAGCCCAAACCCGGGACAGGACAATCAGCCCCAGCATTTT | CASSPNPGQDNQPQHF
TRBJ1-4 | - | once | TRBV7-9 | TGTGCCAGCAGCTCCAGTGGTGGAGGGCGTGGTGAAAAACTGTTTTTT | CASSSSGGGRGEKLFF
TRBJ2-1 | - | few | TRBV4-1 | TGCGCCAGCAGCCCGAGGGGGGGAGGGTTGGGCAATGAGCAGTTCTTC | CASSPRGGGLGNEQFF
TRBJ2-2 | TRBD2 | - | TRBV29-1 | TGCAGCGTTGAAGGCCTAGCGGGAGATCGCACCGGGGAGCTGTTTTTT | CSVEGLAGDRTGELFF
TRBJ2-1 | TRBD2 | once | TRBV9 | TGTGCCAGCAGCGTAGTCCCTAGCGGGTACAATGAGCAGTTCTTC | CASSVVPSGYNEQFF
TRBJ2-3 | - | - | TRBV19 | TGTGCCAGTAGTATTTCAGACCAGGAAGATACGCAGTATTTT | CASSISDQEDTQYF
TRBJ1-2 | TRBD1 | - | TRBV6-1 | TGTGCCAGCAGTGATGGGGGGACAGATGGCTACACCTTC | CASSDGGTDGYTF
TRBJ2-2 | TRBD2 | - | TRBV9 | TGTGCCAGCAGCGTAGTCACTAGCGGTAACACCGGGGAGCTGTTTTTT | CASSVVTSGNTGELFF
TRBJ2-1 | TRBD2 | - | TRBV5-1 | TGCGCCAGCAGCTTGGCCGGTGGGAGCGGGGGCGAAAGCTCCTACAATGAGCAGTTCTTC | CASSLAGGSGGESSYNEQFF
TRBJ2-7 | TRBD2 | - | TRBV7-6 | TGTGCCAGCAGCTTAGGGACTAGCGGGATGGGAGAGCAGTACTTC | CASSLGTSGMGEQYF
TRBJ2-4 | - | - | TRBV6-1 | TGTGCCAGCGGGGGGTTGGGCAAAAACATTCAGTACTTC | CASGGLGKNIQYF
TRBJ1-6 | - | - | TRBV6-4 | TGTGCCAGCAGTGACTCGGGAGGTTCACCCCTCCACTTT | CASSDSGGSPLHF
TRBJ1-5 | - | few | TRBV7-9 | TGTTCCAGCAGCTTAGCTTTTGGCGTGGAGGGCAATCAGCCCCAGCATTTT | CSSSLAFGVEGNQPQHF
TRBJ1-2 | - | - | TRBV19 | TGTGCCACTCAGAGGAACAGGGTGGAGGGCTACACCTTC | CATQRNRVEGYTF
TRBJ1-6 | - | - | TRBV19 | TGTGCCAGCGAGGAGGGGCGAAATAATTCACCCCTCCACTTT | CASEEGRNNSPLHF
TRBJ1-2 | - | - | TRBV6-1 | TGTGCCAGCAGTGAAGTTGGGGGGTTGGCCGGAACTAACTATGGCTACACCTTC | CASSEVGGLAGTNYGYTF
TRBJ1-4 | TRBD1 | - | TRBV28 | TGTGCCAGCAGCTTGGACAGGGGGTTCGCTAATGAAAAACTGTTTTTT | CASSLDRGFANEKLFF
TRBJ2-1 | - | once | TRBV12-5 | TGTGCTAGCGGACGAACAGGATACAATGAGCAGTTCTTC | CASGRTGYNEQFF
TRBJ1-2 | TRBD1 | - | TRBV11-2 | TGTGCCAGCAGCTCCTTGACAGGGAGCGGCTACACCTTC | CASSSLTGSGYTF
TRBJ1-4 | TRBD1 | - | TRBV6-6 | TGTGCCAGCTCCGGGACAGGGGGCTTTGGGAATGAAAAACTGTTTTTT | CASSGTGGFGNEKLFF
TRBJ1-1 | - | - | TRBV30 | TGTGCCTTCATTTCTTGGGGGCCCGGACAGTACACTGAAGCTTTCTTT | CAFISWGPGQYTEAFF
TRBJ2-6 | - | - | TRBV6-5 | TGTGCCAGCAGAAGGACAGTTGGGGCCAACGTCCTGACTTTC | CASRRTVGANVLTF
TRBJ2-1 | - | - | TRBV7-2 | TGTGCCAGCAGCTTAAGATCCACGGAGTACAATGAGCAGTTCTTC | CASSLRSTEYNEQFF
TRBJ1-2 | - | - | TRBV7-3 | TGTGCCAGCAGCTCGACAGAGATCTATGGCTACACCTTC | CASSSTEIYGYTF